This paragraph reports one T cell receptor (beta chain). The antigen remains undetermined. Some clones are missing from TCRdb's copy, which holds only in-frame ones; the method was immunoSEQ multiplex PCR. Here the sample spans about 7,800 clones, roughly 86% being singletons. This entry is derived from a study of PD-1 blockade in classical Hodgkin lymphoma. Notes on the study in general: Repertoires differed for reasons still undefined, possibly disease activity or prior therapy. After ASCT, patients who started nivolumab under 1 year later were excluded.

The CDR3 sequence is 19 residues long. Germline CDR1 MDHEN, CDR2 SYDVKM. V shed 6 bases and J 5 bases; nucleotides not matched to a gene: 19. All trial patients relapsed after autologous stem cell transplantation. The CD8+ T cells came from thawed PBMCs through magnetic negative selection. The receptor was derived from a human donor with classical Hodgkin lymphoma. The chain uses TRBV28 and TRBJ2-1; 10 nucleotides agree with TRBD1. The sample consisted of CD8+ T cells from blood, taken at baseline. The CDR3 region is CASSPGTGDSSEGHNEQFF. The CDR3 bases are TGTGCCAGCAGCCCCGGGACAGGGGATAGTAGTGAGGGCCACAATGAGCAGTTCTTC.